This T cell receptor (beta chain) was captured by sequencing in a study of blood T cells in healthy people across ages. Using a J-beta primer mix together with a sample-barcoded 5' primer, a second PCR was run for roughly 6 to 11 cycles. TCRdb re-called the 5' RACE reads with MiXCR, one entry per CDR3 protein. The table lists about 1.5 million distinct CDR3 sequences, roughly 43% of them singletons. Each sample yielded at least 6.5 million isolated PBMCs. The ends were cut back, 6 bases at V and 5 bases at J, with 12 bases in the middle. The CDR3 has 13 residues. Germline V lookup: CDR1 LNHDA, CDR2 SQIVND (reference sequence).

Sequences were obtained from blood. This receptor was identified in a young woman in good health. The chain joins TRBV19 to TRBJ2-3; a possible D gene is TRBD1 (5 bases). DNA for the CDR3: TGTGCCAGTAGCGACAGAAATGGAGATACGCAGTATTTT. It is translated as CASSDRNGDTQYF.